These T cell receptor beta chains were read from a single sample in a study of shared clonotypes between healthy human individuals. Libraries were prepared by immunoSEQ multiplex PCR; TCRdb keeps only in-frame clonotypes and omits some of them. This table holds 600,000 or so clones, approximately 95% found once. What was sequenced was naive CD8+ T cells sorted from blood. The receptors derive from a young woman in good health. CDR3s include the opening cysteine and the closing phenylalanine or tryptophan. A D gene is named only where the DNA matches it firmly. Expanded clones get a size class; other rows say once, few or many, or leave the size out.

len	v_gene	j_gene	d_gene	abundance	CDR3nt	CDR3aa
18	TRBV29-1	TRBJ2-7	NA	NA	TGCAGTGATAGGACCTACGCCCTTTCCACCCGTTCTTCTTACGAGCAGTACTTC	CSDRTYALSTRSSYEQYF
13	TRBV12-5	TRBJ1-1	NA	NA	TGTGCTAGTGGTTTGCAGCAGGGAGGTGAAGCTTTCTTT	CASGLQQGGEAFF
15	TRBV14	TRBJ2-7	NA	NA	TGTGCCAGCAGCCAAGGGACAGCGAGCTCCTACGAGCAGTACTTC	CASSQGTASSYEQYF
15	TRBV6-5	TRBJ2-7	NA	NA	TGTGCCAGCAGTTACTCACCAAGCGCCAACTACGAGCAGTACTTC	CASSYSPSANYEQYF
13	TRBV27	TRBJ2-7	TRBD1	NA	TGTGCCAGCAGTTTGGGACAGGTGAACGAGCAGTACTTC	CASSLGQVNEQYF
12	TRBV6-6	TRBJ2-7	NA	NA	TGTGCCAGCAGCTACAGCTCCTACGAGCAGTACTTC	CASSYSSYEQYF
15	TRBV6-5	TRBJ2-2	TRBD2	NA	TGTGCCAGCAGTTACCACCCTAGCGGCACCGGGGAGCTGTTTTTT	CASSYHPSGTGELFF
15	TRBV9	TRBJ2-7	NA	NA	TGTGCCAGCAGCGTAGCGGTGGGAGGCGCCTACGAGCAGTACTTC	CASSVAVGGAYEQYF
14	TRBV7-9	TRBJ2-5	NA	NA	TGTGCCAGCAGCTTAGGACGGGGATTGGAGACCCAGTACTTC	CASSLGRGLETQYF
15	TRBV28	TRBJ1-1	NA	NA	TGTGCCAGCAGTTTCGTCGGGGCGCAAATGGTTGAAGCTTTCTTT	CASSFVGAQMVEAFF
14	TRBV28	TRBJ1-5	NA	NA	TGTGCCAGCAGTCCGGAATTGTACAATCAGCCCCAGCATTTT	CASSPELYNQPQHF
16	TRBV7-8	TRBJ2-1	TRBD1	NA	TGTGCCAGCAGCTTAGGCGGACAGGGTCCCTACAATGAGCAGTTCTTC	CASSLGGQGPYNEQFF
11	TRBV7-9	TRBJ1-4	NA	few	TGTGCCAGCAGCTTCGGGGAAAAACTGTTTTTT	CASSFGEKLFF
13	TRBV27	TRBJ2-7	TRBD1	few	TGTGCCAGCAGTTGGGGACAGGGCTACGAGCAGTACTTC	CASSWGQGYEQYF
15	TRBV7-9	TRBJ1-1	NA	NA	TGTGCCAGCAGCTTACCGGGACATATGAACACTGAAGCTTTCTTT	CASSLPGHMNTEAFF
11	TRBV7-7	TRBJ2-2	NA	NA	TGTGCCAGCAGCTTCGGCGGGGAGCTGTTTTTT	CASSFGGELFF
16	TRBV15	TRBJ2-6	NA	NA	TGTGCCACCAACGAAGGGATGGGCTCTGGGGCCAACGTCCTGACTTTC	CATNEGMGSGANVLTF
15	TRBV14	TRBJ2-1	NA	NA	TGTGCCAGCAGCCAAGCCAGGACTGGTTCCAATGAGCAGTTCTTC	CASSQARTGSNEQFF
17	TRBV27	TRBJ1-1	TRBD1	NA	TGTGCCAGCAGTTTATATCCCGGACAGGGTGCGAACACTGAAGCTTTCTTT	CASSLYPGQGANTEAFF
14	TRBV7-9	TRBJ2-7	NA	NA	TGTGCCAGCAGCCCGGAAAACAGGGTTGGGGAGCAGTACTTC	CASSPENRVGEQYF
15	TRBV28	TRBJ2-7	TRBD2	NA	TGTGCCAGCAGTTTATACCAGCGGGGCCCCTACGAGCAGTACTTC	CASSLYQRGPYEQYF
11	TRBV27	TRBJ2-1	NA	NA	TGTGCCAGCAGTTTTTACAATGAGCAGTTCTTC	CASSFYNEQFF
12	TRBV27	TRBJ1-1	NA	once	TGTGCCAGCAGCTCGGGGGACACTGAAGCTTTCTTT	CASSSGDTEAFF
15	TRBV2	TRBJ1-1	NA	NA	TGTGCCAGCCAGGATAGTATTGGTGGGTACACTGAAGCTTTCTTT	CASQDSIGGYTEAFF
16	TRBV9	TRBJ2-7	TRBD2	NA	TGTGCCAGCAGCTACGGGACTAGCGGAGATTCCTACGAGCAGTACTTC	CASSYGTSGDSYEQYF
14	TRBV27	TRBJ2-7	NA	NA	TGTGCCAGCACCGCCGGGACATACCTGGGGGAGCAGTACTTC	CASTAGTYLGEQYF
18	TRBV5-6	TRBJ2-6	NA	NA	TGTGCCAGCAGCTTGGGGGGCCCAGAAGGGATCGGGGCCAACGTCCTGACTTTC	CASSLGGPEGIGANVLTF
14	TRBV7-8	TRBJ1-2	NA	NA	TGTGCCAGCAGCTTAGCTGCAGCCTTGTATGGCTACACCTTC	CASSLAAALYGYTF
15	TRBV27	TRBJ2-7	NA	NA	TGTGCCACCATGGGAGGGGGAGCGCTTCCTTACGAGCAGTACTTC	CATMGGGALPYEQYF
15	TRBV7-9	TRBJ1-4	NA	NA	TGTGCCAGCAGCAAGAACGATGGACATAATGAAAAACTGTTTTTT	CASSKNDGHNEKLFF
16	TRBV11-2	TRBJ1-2	TRBD1	NA	TGTGCCAGCAGCTCCCCCGGGACAGGGACTTTCTATGGCTACACCTTC	CASSSPGTGTFYGYTF
15	TRBV7-9	TRBJ2-1	TRBD1	NA	TGTGCCAGCAGCTCCGAGGGGGCGGCGTCCGATGAGCAGTTCTTC	CASSSEGAASDEQFF
14	TRBV27	TRBJ1-2	TRBD1	NA	TGTGCCACCTTGCCGGCAGGGGGACTCTATGGCTACACCTTC	CATLPAGGLYGYTF
14	TRBV28	TRBJ1-1	NA	NA	TGTGCCAGCAGTAAAACCTCCGGGGCAAGAGAAGCTTTCTTT	CASSKTSGAREAFF
13	TRBV27	TRBJ2-7	NA	NA	TGTGCCAGTGGGTTCGGACAGTCCTACGAGCAGTACTTC	CASGFGQSYEQYF
16	TRBV7-9	TRBJ2-1	NA	NA	TGTGCCAGCAGCCCCGGATCGGGCCCCTCCTACAATGAGCAGTTCTTC	CASSPGSGPSYNEQFF
13	TRBV27	TRBJ2-7	NA	NA	TGTGCCAGCAGTTTAAGGGGGGCTTACGAGCAGTACTTC	CASSLRGAYEQYF
15	TRBV27	TRBJ1-5	NA	NA	TGTGCCAGCAGTCAGAGGGCTTATAGCAATCAGCCCCAGCATTTT	CASSQRAYSNQPQHF
15	TRBV7-8	TRBJ2-2	NA	NA	TGTGCCAGCAGCTTCCGGGCTTCGAACACCGGGGAGCTGTTTTTT	CASSFRASNTGELFF
14	TRBV2	TRBJ2-7	NA	NA	TGTGCCAGCAGTGAAAGGTCAGGGTACTACGAGCAGTACTTC	CASSERSGYYEQYF
16	TRBV19	TRBJ2-7	TRBD2	NA	TGTGCCAGTAGTATAGATGATAGCGGGAGTTCGAGGGAGCAGTACTTC	CASSIDDSGSSREQYF
13	TRBV5-4	TRBJ2-5	TRBD1	NA	TGTGCCAGCAACTACAGGGGTGAGGAGACCCAGTACTTC	CASNYRGEETQYF
12	TRBV5-1	TRBJ2-7	NA	NA	TGCGCCAGCAGCTTAGGAGTGAGCGAGCAGTACTTC	CASSLGVSEQYF
14	TRBV5-4	TRBJ2-1	TRBD2	NA	TGTGCCAGCAACTTGGGGCTAGCGGGAGGTGAGCAGTTCTTC	CASNLGLAGGEQFF
17	TRBV28	TRBJ2-2	TRBD2	once	TGTGCCAGCAGTTTTTTAGCGGGAGGGCCGAACACCGGGGAGCTGTTTTTT	CASSFLAGGPNTGELFF
17	TRBV28	TRBJ1-2	TRBD1	NA	TGTGCCAGCAGTTTAGATAGCTGGACAGGGGTTGTCTATGGCTACACCTTC	CASSLDSWTGVVYGYTF
16	TRBV5-6	TRBJ2-7	NA	NA	TGTGCCAGCAGCGATTCCGGGGCAGGGAGGATTCTCGAGCAGTACTTC	CASSDSGAGRILEQYF
14	TRBV11-2	TRBJ2-7	NA	NA	TGTGCCAGCAGCTTAGAATCGTATGGATACGAGCAGTACTTC	CASSLESYGYEQYF
17	TRBV10-2	TRBJ2-1	NA	once	TGCGCCAGCAGTGAGTCGGGAGGTTCTAGCTCCTACAATGAGCAGTTCTTC	CASSESGGSSSYNEQFF
15	TRBV28	TRBJ1-4	NA	NA	TGTGCCAGCAGCCCATCAAGAGGGAGGGGTGAAAAACTGTTTTTT	CASSPSRGRGEKLFF
16	TRBV2	TRBJ1-1	NA	NA	TGTGCCAGCAGTCTTTCGTCCGTGGGGATGAACACTGAAGCTTTCTTT	CASSLSSVGMNTEAFF